This T cell receptor (beta chain) is from a study of T cell responses to AZD1222 COVID-19 vaccine. The study's findings and limits: White British people made up most donors, females outnumbered males, and clonal diversity was possibly underestimated.

Sequencing used immunoSEQ multiplex PCR; TCRdb keeps in-frame clones, though not all of them. Of 90,000 to 110,000 clones in the sample, about 81% are singletons; the top ten hold 5%. The V end lost 3 bases, the J end lost 9 bases, and 15 bases lay between the germline ends. Germline V gene lookup returns CDR1 SGHVS and CDR2 FQNEAQ. CDR3 size: 14 residues. Concerning this clone itself: Its antigen is as yet unknown.

The clonotype originates from an adult in good health. The sequencing used peripheral blood, collected on day 0 of AZD1222 vaccination. The rearrangement uses TRBV7-8 and TRBJ1-5; a possible D gene is TRBD1 (6 bases). Here the CDR3 reads CASSLEQGRGPQHF. The CDR3 DNA sequence: TGTGCCAGCAGCTTGGAACAGGGCCGCGGGCCCCAGCATTTT.